Shown below are 3 T cell receptor beta chains from a single sample sequenced in a study of blood T cells in healthy people across ages. With a J-beta primer mix and a sample-barcoded 5' primer, a second PCR ran about 7 to 11 cycles. MiXCR was run by TCRdb on the 5' RACE reads, yielding one entry per CDR3 protein. The profile shows under 1,000,000 distinct CDR3 sequences, roughly 46% of them singletons. Specimen: blood. These receptors were obtained from a man at least 80 years old in good health.

The gene calls are TRBV7-2 and TRBJ2-5; weak D call: TRBD2 (5 bases). Gene TRBJ2-7 matches the end of the DNA better, so the J call may be wrong. The CDR3 covers 14 residues. Germline V gene lookup returns CDR1 SGHTA and CDR2 FQGNSA. CDR3 region: CASSFGGFGDEQYF. The CDR3 DNA is TGTGCCAGCAGCTTTGGAGGTTTTGGTGACGAGCAGTACTTC.

This sequence joins TRBV20-1 and TRBJ1-1; a possible D gene is TRBD1 (5 bases). V was shortened by 3 bases and J by 4 bases, with 18 bases between the two germline ends. Per germline, CDR1 DFQATT and CDR2 SNEGSKA (reference sequence). CDR3 size: 15 residues. DNA for the CDR3: TGCAGTGCTAGTCCCGCGGGGGGTGTGGGCACTGAAGCTTTCTTT. Its translation is CSASPAGGVGTEAFF.

The J gene is TRBJ2-1, the V gene TRBV24-1; 8 bases are a match to TRBD2. The J segment lost 1 base and the V segment lost 3 bases, leaving 10 bases of the junction unmatched. This CDR3 comprises 18 residues. Germline V gene sequence: CDR1 KGHDR, CDR2 SFDVKD. CDR3 sequence (DNA): TGTGCCACCAGTGATAAGTTGTCGGCTAGCGGGTCCTACAATGAGCAGTTCTTC. Residues: CATSDKLSASGSYNEQFF.